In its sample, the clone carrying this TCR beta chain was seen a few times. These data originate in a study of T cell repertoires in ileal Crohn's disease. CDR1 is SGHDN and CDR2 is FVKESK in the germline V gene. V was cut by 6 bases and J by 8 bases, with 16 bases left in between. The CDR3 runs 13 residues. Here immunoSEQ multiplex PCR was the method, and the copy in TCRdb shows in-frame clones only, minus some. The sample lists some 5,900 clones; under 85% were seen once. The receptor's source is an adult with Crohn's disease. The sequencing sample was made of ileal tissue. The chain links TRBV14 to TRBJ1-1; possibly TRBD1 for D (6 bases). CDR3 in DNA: TGTGCCAGCAGTCTCCAGGGGCCGCTAGAAGCTTTCTTT. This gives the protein CASSLQGPLEAFF.